This T cell receptor (beta chain) was captured in a study of shared clonotypes between healthy human individuals. Whole-study findings and limits: Among donors, sharing of clonotypes was expected to be affected by sequencing depth.

The CDR3 has 12 residues. Per the germline V gene, CDR1 is LNHDA and CDR2 is SQIVND (reference sequence). The V gene lost 4 bases and the J gene lost 5 bases, with 8 bases spanning the gap. Subsets obtained from CD4+ cells comprised CD45RA+ naive and CD45RA-negative memory cells. For each subset, genomic DNA was distributed in equal portions over several immunoSEQ plates. This table comes from immunoSEQ multiplex PCR, and its TCRdb copy is limited to in-frame clones, with some not included. This table holds about 1.1 million clones, 70% to 80% found once. In the case of this clone: Antigen: not known.

The receptor comes from a young man in good health. Some clones in this sample may be carry-over from other donors' samples. V and J are TRBV19 and TRBJ1-2; the D is unclear. Sequenced: memory CD4+ T cells from PBMCs. Subset of the sample: CD45RA-negative fraction. The CDR3, as DNA: TGTGCCAGTAGTAGGAGACTTTATGGCTACACCTTC. Its protein product is CASSRRLYGYTF.